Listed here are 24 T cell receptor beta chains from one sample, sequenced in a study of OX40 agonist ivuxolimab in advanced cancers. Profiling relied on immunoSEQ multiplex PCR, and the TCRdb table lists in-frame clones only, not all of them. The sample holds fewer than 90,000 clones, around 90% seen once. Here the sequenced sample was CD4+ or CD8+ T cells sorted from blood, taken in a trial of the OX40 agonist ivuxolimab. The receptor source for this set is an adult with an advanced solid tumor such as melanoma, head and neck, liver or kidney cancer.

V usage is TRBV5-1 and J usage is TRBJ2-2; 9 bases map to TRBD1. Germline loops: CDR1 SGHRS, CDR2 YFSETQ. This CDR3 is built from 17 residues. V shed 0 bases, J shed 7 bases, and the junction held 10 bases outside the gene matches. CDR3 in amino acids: CASSLAGQGGGLGELFF. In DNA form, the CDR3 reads TGCGCCAGCAGCTTGGCGGGACAGGGCGGCGGGCTCGGGGAGCTGTTTTTT.

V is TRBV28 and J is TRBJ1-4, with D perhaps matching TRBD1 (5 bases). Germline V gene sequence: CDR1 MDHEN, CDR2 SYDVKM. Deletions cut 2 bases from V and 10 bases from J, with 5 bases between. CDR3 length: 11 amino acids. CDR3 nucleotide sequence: TGTGCCAGCAGTTTACAGGGAAAACTGTTTTTT. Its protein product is CASSLQGKLFF.

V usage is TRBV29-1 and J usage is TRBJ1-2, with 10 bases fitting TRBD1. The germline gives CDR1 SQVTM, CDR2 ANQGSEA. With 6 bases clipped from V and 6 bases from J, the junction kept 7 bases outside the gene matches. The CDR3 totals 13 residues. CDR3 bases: TGCAGCGTCGCTCCGGGACAGGGGCATGGCTACACCTTC. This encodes CSVAPGQGHGYTF.

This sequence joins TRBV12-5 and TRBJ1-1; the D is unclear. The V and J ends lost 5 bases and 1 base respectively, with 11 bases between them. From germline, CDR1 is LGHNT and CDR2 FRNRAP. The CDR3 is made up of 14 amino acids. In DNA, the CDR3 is TGTGCTAGTGGTCGCAGGACGGGGAACACTGAAGCTTTCTTT. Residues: CASGRRTGNTEAFF.

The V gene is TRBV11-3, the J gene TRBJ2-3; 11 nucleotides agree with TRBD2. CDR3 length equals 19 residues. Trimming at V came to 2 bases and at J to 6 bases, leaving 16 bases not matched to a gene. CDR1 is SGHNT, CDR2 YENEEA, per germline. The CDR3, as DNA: TGTGCCAGCAGCTTACTTACTTCTAGCGGGAGGATCAGGGAGGATACGCAGTATTTT. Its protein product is CASSLLTSSGRIREDTQYF. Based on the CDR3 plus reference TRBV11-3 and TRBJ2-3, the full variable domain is EAGVVQSPRYKIIEKKQPVAFWCNPISGHNTLYWYLQNLGQGPELLIRYENEEAVDDSQLPKDRFSAERLKGVDSTLKIQPAELGDSAVYLCASSLLTSSGRIREDTQYFGPGTRLTVL.

CDR3 sequence reads: CASSQGPGGTDTQYF. DNA for the CDR3: TGCGCCAGCAGCCAAGGACCCGGGGGAACAGATACGCAGTATTTT. The gene calls are TRBV4-1 and TRBJ2-3, with a possible D match to TRBD2 (6 bases). CDR3 length: 15 amino acids. The V end was cut by 1 base, the J end by 3 bases, with 11 bases between. Germline lookup yields CDR1 MGHRA and CDR2 YSYEKL.

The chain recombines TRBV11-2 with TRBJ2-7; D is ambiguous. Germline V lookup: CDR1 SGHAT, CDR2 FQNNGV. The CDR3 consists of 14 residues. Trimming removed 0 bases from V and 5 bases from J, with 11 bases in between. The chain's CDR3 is CASSLDISRHEQYF. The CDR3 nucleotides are TGTGCCAGCAGCTTAGATATTAGCCGCCACGAGCAGTACTTC.

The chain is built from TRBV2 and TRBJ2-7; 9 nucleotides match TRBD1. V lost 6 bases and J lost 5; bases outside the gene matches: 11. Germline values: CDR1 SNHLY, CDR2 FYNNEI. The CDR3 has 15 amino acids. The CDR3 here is CASSPRGQGSDEQYF. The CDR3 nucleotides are TGTGCCAGCAGCCCCCGGGGACAGGGTTCCGACGAGCAGTACTTC.

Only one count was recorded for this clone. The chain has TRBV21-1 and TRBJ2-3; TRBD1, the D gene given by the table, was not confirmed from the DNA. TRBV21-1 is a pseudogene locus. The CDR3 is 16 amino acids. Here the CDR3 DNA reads TGTGCCAGCAGCATTACCGGGACAGGACCCACAGATACGCAGTATTTT. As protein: CASSITGTGPTDTQYF.

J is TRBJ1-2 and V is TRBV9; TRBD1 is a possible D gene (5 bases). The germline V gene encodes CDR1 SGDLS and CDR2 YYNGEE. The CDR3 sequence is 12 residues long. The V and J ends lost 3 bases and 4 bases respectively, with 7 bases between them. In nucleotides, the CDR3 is TGTGCCAGCAGCGGACAGCTCTATGGCTACACCTTC. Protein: CASSGQLYGYTF.

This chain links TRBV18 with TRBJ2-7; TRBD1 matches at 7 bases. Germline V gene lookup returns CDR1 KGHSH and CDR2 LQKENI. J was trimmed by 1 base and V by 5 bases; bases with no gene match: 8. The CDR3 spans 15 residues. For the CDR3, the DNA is TGTGCCAGCTCAGAAACCACAGGGGAATCCTACGAGCAGTACTTC. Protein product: CASSETTGESYEQYF.

The CDR3: CASSSTSNSYNEQFF. Here the CDR3 DNA reads TGTGCCAGCAGCTCAACTAGCAACTCCTACAATGAGCAGTTCTTC. The V gene is TRBV11-3, the J gene TRBJ2-1, with TRBD2 as a possible D gene (6 bases). The CDR3 loop spans 15 amino acids. CDR1 and CDR2 from the germline V gene are SGHNT and YENEEA. V was cut by 4 bases and J by 0 bases, with 10 bases left in between. The whole variable domain, filled in from reference TRBV11-3 and TRBJ2-1, reads EAGVVQSPRYKIIEKKQPVAFWCNPISGHNTLYWYLQNLGQGPELLIRYENEEAVDDSQLPKDRFSAERLKGVDSTLKIQPAELGDSAVYLCASSSTSNSYNEQFFGPGTRLTVL.

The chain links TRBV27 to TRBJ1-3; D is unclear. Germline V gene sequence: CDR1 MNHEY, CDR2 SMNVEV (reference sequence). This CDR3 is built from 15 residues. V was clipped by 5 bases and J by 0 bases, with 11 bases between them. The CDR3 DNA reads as TGTGCCAGCAGTAGCTTGAAGGGCTCTGGAAACACCATATATTTT. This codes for CASSSLKGSGNTIYF.

CDR3 sequence: CAISEGVSYYEQYF. The CDR3 bases are TGTGCCATCAGTGAGGGAGTGAGTTACTACGAGCAGTACTTC. The chain uses TRBV10-3 and TRBJ2-7; D uncertain. Trimming shortened V by 2 bases and J by 3 bases, and 11 bases separated the two germline ends. The CDR3 spans 14 residues. CDR1 and CDR2 (germline): ENHRY, SYGVKD.

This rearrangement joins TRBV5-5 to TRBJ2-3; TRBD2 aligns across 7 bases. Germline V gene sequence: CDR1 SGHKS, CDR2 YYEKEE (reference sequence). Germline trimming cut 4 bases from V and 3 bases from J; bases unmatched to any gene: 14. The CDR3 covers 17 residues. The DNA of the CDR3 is TGTGCCAGCAGCCTAGGACTAGTCGGGTTTTTTACAGATACGCAGTATTTT. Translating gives CASSLGLVGFFTDTQYF.

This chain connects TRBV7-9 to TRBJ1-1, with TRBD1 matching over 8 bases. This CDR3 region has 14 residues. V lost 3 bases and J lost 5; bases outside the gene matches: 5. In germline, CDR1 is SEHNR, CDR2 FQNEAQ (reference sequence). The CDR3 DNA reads TGTGCCAGCAGCTTCCGACAGGGGAAGACTGAAGCTTTCTTT. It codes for CASSFRQGKTEAFF.

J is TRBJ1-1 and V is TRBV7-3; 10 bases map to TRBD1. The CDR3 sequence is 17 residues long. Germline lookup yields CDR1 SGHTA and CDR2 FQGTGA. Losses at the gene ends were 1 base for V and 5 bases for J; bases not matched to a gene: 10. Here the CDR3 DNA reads TGTGCCAGCAGCTTAAGTTACCTCGGACAGGGGGGGACTGAAGCTTTCTTT. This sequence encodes CASSLSYLGQGGTEAFF.

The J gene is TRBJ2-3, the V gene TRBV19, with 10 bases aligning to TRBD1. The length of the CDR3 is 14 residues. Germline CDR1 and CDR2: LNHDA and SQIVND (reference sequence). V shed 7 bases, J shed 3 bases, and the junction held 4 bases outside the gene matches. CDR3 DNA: TGTGCCAGTAAGCCGGGACAGGGGACAGATACGCAGTATTTT. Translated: CASKPGQGTDTQYF.

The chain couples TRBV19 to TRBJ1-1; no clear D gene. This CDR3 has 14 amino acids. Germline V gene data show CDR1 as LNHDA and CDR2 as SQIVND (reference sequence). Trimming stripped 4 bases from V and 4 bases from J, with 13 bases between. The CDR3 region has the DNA TGTGCCAGTAGTAAAGGACTCCGGGGCACTGAAGCTTTCTTT. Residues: CASSKGLRGTEAFF.

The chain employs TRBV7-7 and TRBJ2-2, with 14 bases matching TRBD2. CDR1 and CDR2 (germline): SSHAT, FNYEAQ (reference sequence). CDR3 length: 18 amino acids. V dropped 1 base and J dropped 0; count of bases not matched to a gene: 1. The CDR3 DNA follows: TGTGCCAGCAGCTTAGGACTAGCGGGAGGGCCGAACACCGGGGAGCTGTTTTTT. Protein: CASSLGLAGGPNTGELFF.

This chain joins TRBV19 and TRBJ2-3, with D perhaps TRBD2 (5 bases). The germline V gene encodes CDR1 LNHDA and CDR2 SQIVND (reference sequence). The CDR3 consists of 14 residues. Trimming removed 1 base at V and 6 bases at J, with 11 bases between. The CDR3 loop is CASSIALEFDTQYF. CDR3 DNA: TGTGCCAGTAGTATAGCACTAGAGTTCGATACGCAGTATTTT.

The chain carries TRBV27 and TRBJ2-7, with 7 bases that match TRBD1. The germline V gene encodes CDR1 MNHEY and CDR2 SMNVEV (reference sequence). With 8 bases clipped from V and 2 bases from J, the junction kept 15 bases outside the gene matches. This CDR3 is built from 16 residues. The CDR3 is CASGENRQGNTYEQYF. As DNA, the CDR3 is TGTGCCAGCGGTGAAAACCGACAGGGAAATACCTACGAGCAGTACTTC.

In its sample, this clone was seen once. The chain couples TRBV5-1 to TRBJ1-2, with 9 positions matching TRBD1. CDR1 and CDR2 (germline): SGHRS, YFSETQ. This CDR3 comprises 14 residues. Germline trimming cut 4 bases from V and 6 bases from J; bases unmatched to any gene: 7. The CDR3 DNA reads TGCGCCAGCAGCACCAGGGGACAGGGTGATGGCTACACCTTC. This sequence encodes CASSTRGQGDGYTF.

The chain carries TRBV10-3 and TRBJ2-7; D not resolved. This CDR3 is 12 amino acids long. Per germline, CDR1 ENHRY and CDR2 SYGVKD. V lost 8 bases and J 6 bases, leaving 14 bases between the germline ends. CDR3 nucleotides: TGTGCCATCCTTGACTTGGTCGGCGAGCAGTACTTC. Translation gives CAILDLVGEQYF.